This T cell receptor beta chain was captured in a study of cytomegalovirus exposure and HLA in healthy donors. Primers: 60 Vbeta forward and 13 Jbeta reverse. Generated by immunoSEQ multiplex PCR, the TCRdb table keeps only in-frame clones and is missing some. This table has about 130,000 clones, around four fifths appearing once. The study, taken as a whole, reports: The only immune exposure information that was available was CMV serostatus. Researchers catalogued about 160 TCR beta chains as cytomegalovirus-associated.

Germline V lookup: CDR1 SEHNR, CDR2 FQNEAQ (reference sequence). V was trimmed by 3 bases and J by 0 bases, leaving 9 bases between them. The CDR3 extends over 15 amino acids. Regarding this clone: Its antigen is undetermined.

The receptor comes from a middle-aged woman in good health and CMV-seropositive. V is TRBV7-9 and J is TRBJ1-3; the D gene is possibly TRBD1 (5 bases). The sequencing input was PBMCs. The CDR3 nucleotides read TGTGCCAGCAGCTTCCAGGGCTCCTCTGGAAACACCATATATTTT. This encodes CASSFQGSSGNTIYF.